One and the same sample provided the 13 T cell receptor beta chains below, sequenced in a study of control samples from healthy donors and cancer patients. Assay: immunoSEQ multiplex PCR; the TCRdb copy retains only in-frame clones and omits some. The profile shows more than 25,000 clones, 91% of them singletons. Source material: PBMCs. The receptors were gathered from a man aged 45-65 years with lung cancer.

The chain uses TRBV30 and TRBJ1-6; 9 bases map to TRBD1. Trimming removed 5 bases from V and 7 bases from J; junction bases left unmatched: 9. Germline CDR1 reads GTSNPN; CDR2 reads SVGIG (reference sequence). CDR3 length: 15 amino acids. The CDR3 DNA sequence: TGTGCCTGGTCGGGACAGGGAATTAAGAATTCACCCCTCCACTTT. Residues: CAWSGQGIKNSPLHF.

The sample holds one count of this clone. This chain uses TRBV7-2 with TRBJ1-2, with TRBD1 identical over 9 bases. The germline V gene has CDR1 SGHTA and CDR2 FQGNSA. V was pared by 1 base and J by 7 bases, with 10 bases of the junction left unmatched. The CDR3 runs 16 residues. Written as DNA, the CDR3 is TGTGCCAGCAGCTTAGAGGGAACCGGGACAGGGAGTGGCTACACCTTC. Its translation is CASSLEGTGTGSGYTF.

The V call is TRBV7-8, the J call TRBJ2-5; 9 bases align to TRBD2. The germline V gene has CDR1 SGHVS and CDR2 FQNEAQ. This CDR3 contains 15 residues. Trimming cost V 11 bases and J 4 bases; bases outside gene matches: 14. Written as DNA, the CDR3 is TGTGCCCCCGCCCCCCTAGCGGGGCCTTCAGAGACCCAGTACTTC. Translated, it gives CAPAPLAGPSETQYF.

The chain combines TRBV5-6 with TRBJ2-7, with D possibly matching TRBD2 (6 bases). Trimming took off 0 bases at V and 2 bases at J, with 12 bases between the two ends. The CDR3 covers 15 residues. Germline V gives CDR1 SGHDT, CDR2 YYEEEE. The CDR3 here is CASSLERAGPYEQYF. CDR3 bases: TGTGCCAGCAGCTTGGAAAGGGCGGGACCCTACGAGCAGTACTTC.

This chain joins TRBV7-6 and TRBJ2-5; D is perhaps TRBD2 (5 bases). V gave up 3 bases and J gave up 5 bases, with 16 bases separating them. This CDR3 region has 15 residues. CDR1 is SGHVS, CDR2 FNYEAQ, per germline. The CDR3 here is CASSFGPTRGETQYF. The CDR3 DNA is TGTGCCAGCAGCTTCGGGCCTACCCGAGGGGAGACCCAGTACTTC.

This chain joins TRBV28 and TRBJ1-5; a weak D match, TRBD1 (6 bases). V lost 1 base and J 4 bases, leaving 14 bases between the germline ends. Germline-derived CDR1 and CDR2 are MDHEN and SYDVKM. The CDR3 is 16 residues long. The CDR3 loop is CASSLFLGTLNQPQHF. CDR3 nucleotide sequence: TGTGCCAGCAGTTTATTCCTTGGGACACTTAATCAGCCCCAGCATTTT.

The V gene is TRBV4-3, the J gene TRBJ2-3, with TRBD2 matching 7 bases. J was trimmed by 2 bases and V by 0 bases; bases with no gene match: 5. This CDR3 spans 16 amino acids. The germline gives CDR1 LGHNA, CDR2 YSLEER. The chain's CDR3 is CASSQEASGDTDTQYF. The DNA for the CDR3 is TGCGCCAGCAGCCAAGAGGCTAGCGGTGACACAGATACGCAGTATTTT.

The chain is built from TRBV30 and TRBJ1-2, with a possible D match to TRBD1 (6 bases). The ends were cut back, 2 bases at V and 8 bases at J, with 15 bases in the middle. This CDR3 comprises 13 residues. Per the germline V gene, CDR1 is GTSNPN and CDR2 is SVGIG (reference sequence). The chain's CDR3 is CAWSTDSVGGYTF. The CDR3 DNA follows: TGTGCCTGGAGTACGGACAGCGTCGGGGGCTACACCTTC.

This clone was observed a single time. Here the CDR3 reads CASSPTGELFF. CDR3 in DNA: TGTGCCAGCAGCCCCACCGGGGAGCTGTTTTTT. This chain connects TRBV6-5 to TRBJ2-2; D is uncertain. Trimming cost V 6 bases and J 4 bases, with 3 bases left between them. The CDR3 is 11 amino acids. Germline CDR1 and CDR2: MNHEY and SVGAGI.

The gene calls are TRBV5-4 and TRBJ2-7; D not certain. With 2 bases removed from V and 0 bases from J, the gap between germline ends came to 12 bases. The CDR3 consists of 15 residues. The germline CDR1 and CDR2 sequences are SGHNT and YYREEE (reference sequence). CDR3 sequence (DNA): TGTGCCAGCAGCTTTGGCCAGAGTTTCTCCTACGAGCAGTACTTC. Translated: CASSFGQSFSYEQYF. The complete variable domain, with remaining parts taken from reference TRBV5-4 and TRBJ2-7, reads ETGVTQSPTHLIKTRGQQVTLRCSSQSGHNTVSWYQQALGQGPQFIFQYYREEENGRGNFPPRFSGLQFPNYSSELNVNALELDDSALYLCASSFGQSFSYEQYFGPGTRLTVT.

The V gene is TRBV5-6, the J gene TRBJ1-2, with 7 bases that match TRBD1. Trimming removed 4 bases from V and 2 bases from J; junction bases left unmatched: 2. The CDR3 extends over 13 amino acids. Per germline, CDR1 SGHDT and CDR2 YYEEEE. CDR3 nucleotide sequence: TGTGCCAGCAGCACGGGACAGAACTATGGCTACACCTTC. Its translation is CASSTGQNYGYTF.

The J gene is TRBJ2-7, the V gene TRBV3-1 (or the pseudogene TRBV3-2); D unclear. V was trimmed by 0 bases and J by 3 bases, leaving 15 bases between them. The CDR3 loop spans 16 amino acids. CDR1 and CDR2 (germline): LGHDT, YNNKEL (reference sequence). DNA for the CDR3: TGTGCCAGCAGCCAAGAAAACCAGGAAGCAAACTACGAGCAGTACTTC. Its protein is CASSQENQEANYEQYF.

V usage is TRBV28 and J usage is TRBJ2-2, with 8 nucleotides matching TRBD1. The CDR3 sequence is 15 residues long. V lost 6 bases and J lost 0; bases outside the gene matches: 3. The V gene's germline CDR1 is MDHEN and CDR2 SYDVKM. The CDR3 is CASSPGGPNTGELFF. The CDR3 DNA reads as TGTGCCAGCAGCCCAGGGGGCCCGAACACCGGGGAGCTGTTTTTT.